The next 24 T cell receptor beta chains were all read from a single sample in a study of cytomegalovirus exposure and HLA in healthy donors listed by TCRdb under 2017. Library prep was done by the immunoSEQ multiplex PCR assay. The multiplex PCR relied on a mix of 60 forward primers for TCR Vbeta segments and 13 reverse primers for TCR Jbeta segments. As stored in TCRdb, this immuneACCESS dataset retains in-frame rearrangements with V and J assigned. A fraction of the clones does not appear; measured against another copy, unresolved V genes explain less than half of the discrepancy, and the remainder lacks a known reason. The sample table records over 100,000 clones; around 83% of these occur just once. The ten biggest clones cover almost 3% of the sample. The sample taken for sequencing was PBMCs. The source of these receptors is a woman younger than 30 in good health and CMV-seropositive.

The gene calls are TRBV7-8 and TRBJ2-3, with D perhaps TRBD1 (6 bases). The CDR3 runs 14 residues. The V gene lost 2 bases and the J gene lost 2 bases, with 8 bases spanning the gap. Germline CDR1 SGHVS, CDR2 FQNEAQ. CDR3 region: CASSLQGFTDTQYF. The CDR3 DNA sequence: TGTGCCAGCAGCTTACAGGGGTTCACAGATACGCAGTATTTT.

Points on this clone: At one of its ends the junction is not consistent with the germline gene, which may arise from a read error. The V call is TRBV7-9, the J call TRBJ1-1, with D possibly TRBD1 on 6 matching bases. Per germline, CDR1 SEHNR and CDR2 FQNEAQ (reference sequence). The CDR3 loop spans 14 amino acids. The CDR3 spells CSSIQGQGGTEAFF. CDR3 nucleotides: TGTTCCAGCATCCAGGGGCAGGGCGGCACTGAAGCTTTCTTT. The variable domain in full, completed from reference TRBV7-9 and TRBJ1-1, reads DTGVSQNPRHKITKRGQNVTFRCDPISEHNRLYWYRQTLGQGPEFLTYFQNEAQLEKSRLLSDRFSAERPKGSFSTLEIQRTEQGDSAMYLCSSIQGQGGTEAFFGQGTRLTVV.

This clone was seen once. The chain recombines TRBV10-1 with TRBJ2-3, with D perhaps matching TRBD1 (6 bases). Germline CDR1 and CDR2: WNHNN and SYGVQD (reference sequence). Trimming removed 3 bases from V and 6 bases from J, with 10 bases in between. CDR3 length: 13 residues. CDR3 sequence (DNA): TGCGCCAGCAGTGAAACAGGGTTTGATACGCAGTATTTT. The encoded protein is CASSETGFDTQYF.

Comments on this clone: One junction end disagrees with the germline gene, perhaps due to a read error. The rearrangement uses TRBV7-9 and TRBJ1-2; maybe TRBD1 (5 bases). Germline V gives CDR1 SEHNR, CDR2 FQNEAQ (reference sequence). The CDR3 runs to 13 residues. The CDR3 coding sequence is TGTTCCAGCAGCTTAGGGGACTTCTATGGCTACACCTTC. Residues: CSSSLGDFYGYTF.

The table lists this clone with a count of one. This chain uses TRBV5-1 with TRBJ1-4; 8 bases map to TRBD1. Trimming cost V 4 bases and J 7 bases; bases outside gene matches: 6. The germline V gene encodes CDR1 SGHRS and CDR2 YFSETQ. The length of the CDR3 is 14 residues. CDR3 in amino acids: CASSVQGAGEKLFF. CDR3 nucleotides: TGCGCCAGCAGCGTCCAGGGGGCTGGTGAAAAACTGTTTTTT.

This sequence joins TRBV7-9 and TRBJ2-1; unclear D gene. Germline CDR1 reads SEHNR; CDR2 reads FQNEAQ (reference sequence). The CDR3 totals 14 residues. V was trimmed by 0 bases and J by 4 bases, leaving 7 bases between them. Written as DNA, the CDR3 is TGTGCCAGCAGCTTAGCGAGCGAGTACAATGAGCAGTTCTTC. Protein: CASSLASEYNEQFF.

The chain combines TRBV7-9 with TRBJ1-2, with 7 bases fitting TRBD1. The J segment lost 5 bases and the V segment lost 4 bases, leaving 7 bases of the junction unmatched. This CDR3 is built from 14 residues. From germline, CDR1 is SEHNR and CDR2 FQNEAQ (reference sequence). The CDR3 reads CASSSTGSEYGYTF. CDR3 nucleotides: TGTGCCAGCAGCTCGACAGGGTCGGAATATGGCTACACCTTC.

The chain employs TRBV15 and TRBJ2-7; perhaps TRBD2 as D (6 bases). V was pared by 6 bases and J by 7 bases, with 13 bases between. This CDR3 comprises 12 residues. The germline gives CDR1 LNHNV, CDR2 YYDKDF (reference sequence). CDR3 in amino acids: CATSRGIGEQYF. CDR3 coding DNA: TGTGCCACCAGTCGCGGGATTGGGGAGCAGTACTTC.

The CDR3 DNA sequence: TGCGCCAGCAGTCAATCGGAGGATGGCTACACCTTC. Its translation: CASSQSEDGYTF. The chain is built from TRBV23-1 and TRBJ1-2, with D unresolved. TRBV23-1 is recorded as an ORF, its role being uncertain. Trimming removed 0 bases at V and 6 bases at J, with 5 bases between. This CDR3 region has 12 residues.

CDR3 DNA: TGTGCCAGCAGCTTTACCGGGGTCTCGATCGAGCAGTACTTC. This codes for CASSFTGVSIEQYF. The chain recombines TRBV5-4 with TRBJ2-7, with D possibly being TRBD2 (5 bases). V gave up 2 bases and J gave up 6 bases, with 15 bases separating them. The CDR3 covers 14 residues. Germline V lookup: CDR1 SGHNT, CDR2 YYREEE (reference sequence).

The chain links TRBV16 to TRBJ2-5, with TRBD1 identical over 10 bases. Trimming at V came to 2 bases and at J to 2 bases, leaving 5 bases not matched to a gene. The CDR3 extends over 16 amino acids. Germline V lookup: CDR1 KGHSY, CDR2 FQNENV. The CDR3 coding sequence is TGTGCCAGCAGCCAAGGGGACAGGGGATCTCAAGAGACCCAGTACTTC. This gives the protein CASSQGDRGSQETQYF.

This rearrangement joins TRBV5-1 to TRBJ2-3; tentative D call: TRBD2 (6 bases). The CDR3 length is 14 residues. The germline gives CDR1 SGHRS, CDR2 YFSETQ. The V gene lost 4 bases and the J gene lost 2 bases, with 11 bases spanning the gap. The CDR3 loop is CASSVGGFTDTQYF. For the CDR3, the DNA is TGCGCCAGCAGCGTCGGGGGTTTCACAGATACGCAGTATTTT.

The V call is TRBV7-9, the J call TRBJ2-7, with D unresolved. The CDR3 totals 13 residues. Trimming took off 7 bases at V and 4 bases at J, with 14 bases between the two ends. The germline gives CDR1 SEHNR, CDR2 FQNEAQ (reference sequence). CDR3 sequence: CASTFLGIYEQYF. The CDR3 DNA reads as TGTGCCAGCACCTTCCTAGGCATTTACGAGCAGTACTTC.

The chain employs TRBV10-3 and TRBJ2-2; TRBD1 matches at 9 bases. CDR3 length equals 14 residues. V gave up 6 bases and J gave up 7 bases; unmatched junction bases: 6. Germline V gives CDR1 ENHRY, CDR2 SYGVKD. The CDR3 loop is CAISEGQGGGELFF. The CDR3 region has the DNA TGTGCCATCAGCGAGGGACAGGGCGGCGGGGAGCTGTTTTTT.

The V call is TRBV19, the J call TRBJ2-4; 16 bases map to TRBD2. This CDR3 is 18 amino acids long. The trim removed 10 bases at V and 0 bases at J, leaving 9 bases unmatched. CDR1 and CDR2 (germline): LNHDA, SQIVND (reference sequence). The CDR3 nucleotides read TGTGCCACCAAAGGGACTAGCGGGGGGGCAGTAGCCAAAAACATTCAGTACTTC. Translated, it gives CATKGTSGGAVAKNIQYF.

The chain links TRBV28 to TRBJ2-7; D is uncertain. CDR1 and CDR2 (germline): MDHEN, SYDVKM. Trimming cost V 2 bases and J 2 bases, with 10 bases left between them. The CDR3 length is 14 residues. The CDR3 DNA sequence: TGTGCCAGCAGTTTACACACCACAGCCTACGAGCAGTACTTC. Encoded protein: CASSLHTTAYEQYF.

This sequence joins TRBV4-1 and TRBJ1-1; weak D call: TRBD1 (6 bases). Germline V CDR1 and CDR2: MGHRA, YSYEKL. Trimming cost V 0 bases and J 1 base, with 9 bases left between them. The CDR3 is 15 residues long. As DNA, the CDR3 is TGCGCCAGCAGCCAAGAGGGGGCCCCGAACACTGAAGCTTTCTTT. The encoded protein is CASSQEGAPNTEAFF.

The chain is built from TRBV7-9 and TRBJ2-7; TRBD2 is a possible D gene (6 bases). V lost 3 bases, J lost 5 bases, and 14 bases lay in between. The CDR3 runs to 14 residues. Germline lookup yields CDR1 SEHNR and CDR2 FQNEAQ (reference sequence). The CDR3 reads CASSFGGAANEQYF. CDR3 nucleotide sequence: TGTGCCAGCAGCTTCGGAGGGGCGGCCAACGAGCAGTACTTC.

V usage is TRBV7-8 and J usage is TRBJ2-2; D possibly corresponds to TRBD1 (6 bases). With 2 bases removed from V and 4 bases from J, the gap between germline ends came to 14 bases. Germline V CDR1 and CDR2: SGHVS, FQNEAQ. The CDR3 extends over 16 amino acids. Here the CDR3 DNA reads TGTGCCAGCAGCTTATCCACACAGGGTTTCACCGGGGAGCTGTTTTTT. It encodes CASSLSTQGFTGELFF.

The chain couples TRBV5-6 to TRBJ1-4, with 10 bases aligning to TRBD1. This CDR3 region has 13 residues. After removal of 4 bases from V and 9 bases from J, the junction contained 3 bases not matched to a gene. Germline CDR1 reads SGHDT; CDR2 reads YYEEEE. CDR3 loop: CASSPTGGQKLFF. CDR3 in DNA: TGTGCCAGCAGCCCGACAGGGGGCCAAAAACTGTTTTTT.

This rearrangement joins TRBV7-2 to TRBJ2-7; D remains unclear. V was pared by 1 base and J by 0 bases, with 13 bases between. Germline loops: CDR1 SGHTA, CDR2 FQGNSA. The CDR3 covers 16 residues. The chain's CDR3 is CASSLGGPRYSYEQYF. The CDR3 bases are TGTGCCAGCAGCTTAGGTGGGCCTCGTTACTCCTACGAGCAGTACTTC. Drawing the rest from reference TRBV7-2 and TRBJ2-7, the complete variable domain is GAGVSQSPSNKVTEKGKDVELRCDPISGHTALYWYRQSLGQGLEFLIYFQGNSAPDKSGLPSDRFSAERTGGSVSTLTIQRTQQEDSAVYLCASSLGGPRYSYEQYFGPGTRLTVT.

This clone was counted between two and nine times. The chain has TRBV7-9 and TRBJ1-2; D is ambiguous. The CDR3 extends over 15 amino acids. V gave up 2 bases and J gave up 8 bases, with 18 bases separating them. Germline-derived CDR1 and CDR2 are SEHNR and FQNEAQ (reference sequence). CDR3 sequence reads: CASSLTRQDPEGYTF. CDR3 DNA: TGTGCCAGCAGCTTAACCCGGCAGGATCCTGAGGGCTACACCTTC.

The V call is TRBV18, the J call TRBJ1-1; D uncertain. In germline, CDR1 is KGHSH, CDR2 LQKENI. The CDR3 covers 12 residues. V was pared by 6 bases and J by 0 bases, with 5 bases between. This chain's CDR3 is CASSQMNTEAFF. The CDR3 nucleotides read TGTGCCAGCTCCCAGATGAACACTGAAGCTTTCTTT.

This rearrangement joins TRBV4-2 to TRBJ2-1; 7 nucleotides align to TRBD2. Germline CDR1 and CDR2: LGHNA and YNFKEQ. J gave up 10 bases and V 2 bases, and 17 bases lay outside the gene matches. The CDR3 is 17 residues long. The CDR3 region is CASSQWDGGSRGEEQFF. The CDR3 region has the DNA TGTGCCAGCAGCCAATGGGACGGGGGGAGCCGAGGAGAGGAGCAGTTCTTC.